The 31 T cell receptor beta chains in this list originate from one sample, sequenced in a study of blood T cell repertoires in COVID-19. Produced via immunoSEQ multiplex PCR; TCRdb's table is partial and in-frame only. The table records approximately 300,000 clones, around 83% of them present only once. Sequencing was carried out using peripheral blood. Source of these receptors: a woman aged 50 to 60 with acute or convalescent COVID-19.

This clone was detected once. This chain uses TRBV9 with TRBJ2-3, with 9 bases lining up with TRBD1. The CDR3 has 16 residues. V dropped 5 bases and J dropped 1; count of bases not matched to a gene: 8. In germline, CDR1 is SGDLS, CDR2 YYNGEE. The CDR3 nucleotides are TGTGCCAGCAGTGAGCCGGGACAGGGTCGCACAGATACGCAGTATTTT. The encoded protein is CASSEPGQGRTDTQYF.

This clone has more than one count but fewer than ten. V is TRBV5-1 and J is TRBJ1-1; D is uncertain. Germline values: CDR1 SGHRS, CDR2 YFSETQ. V shed 4 bases and J shed 4 bases, with 17 bases lying between them. The CDR3 contains 15 residues. CDR3: CASSILESSGTEAFF. In DNA form, the CDR3 reads TGCGCCAGCAGCATTCTGGAGTCGTCGGGCACTGAAGCTTTCTTT.

This clone has a single count. V usage is TRBV15 and J usage is TRBJ2-1, with D perhaps matching TRBD1 (6 bases). The CDR3 consists of 13 residues. Germline CDR1 is LNHNV and CDR2 is YYDKDF (reference sequence). Trimming took off 0 bases at V and 9 bases at J, with 9 bases between the two ends. The CDR3: CATSREGAPEQFF. The CDR3, as DNA: TGTGCCACCAGCAGAGAGGGGGCGCCTGAGCAGTTCTTC. The variable domain in full, with the rest retrieved from reference TRBV15 and TRBJ2-1, is DAMVIQNPRYQVTQFGKPVTLSCSQTLNHNVMYWYQQKSSQAPKLLFHYYDKDFNNEADTPDNFQSRRPNTSFCFLDIRSPGLGDTAMYLCATSREGAPEQFFGPGTRLTVL.

The rearrangement uses TRBV19 and TRBJ2-7; 8 bases line up with TRBD1. Trimming cost V 6 bases and J 2 bases; bases outside gene matches: 3. Germline assignment: CDR1 LNHDA and CDR2 SQIVND (reference sequence). This CDR3 is built from 13 residues. For the CDR3, the DNA is TGTGCCAGTAGGGAGACAGGGGCCTACGAGCAGTACTTC. Protein product: CASRETGAYEQYF.

This sequence joins TRBV27 and TRBJ2-2; D uncertain. The CDR3 length is 14 residues. Trimming removed 5 bases from V and 4 bases from J, with 11 bases in between. Germline CDR1 is MNHEY and CDR2 is SMNVEV (reference sequence). This CDR3 reads CASSPSLRTGELFF. Here the CDR3 DNA reads TGTGCCAGCAGTCCCTCCCTCCGCACCGGGGAGCTGTTTTTT.

The sample holds one count of this clone. The chain recombines TRBV7-8 with TRBJ1-4; D not certain. Germline V lookup: CDR1 SGHVS, CDR2 FQNEAQ. The CDR3 loop spans 16 amino acids. Trimming stripped 5 bases from V and 4 bases from J, with 17 bases between. The CDR3: CASSANPSGFNEKLFF. DNA of the CDR3: TGTGCCAGCAGCGCAAACCCATCAGGTTTTAATGAAAAACTGTTTTTT.

V gene TRBV7-6 combines with J gene TRBJ2-3, with 8 bases identical to TRBD2. Losses at the gene ends were 1 base for V and 4 bases for J; bases not matched to a gene: 7. CDR3 length equals 16 residues. Germline CDR1 is SGHVS and CDR2 is FNYEAQ. CDR3 region: CASSLGLARGPDTQYF. CDR3 sequence (DNA): TGTGCCAGCAGCTTAGGACTAGCGAGAGGCCCAGATACGCAGTATTTT.

V and J are TRBV15 and TRBJ1-1, with 11 nucleotides matching TRBD1. The V segment lost 3 bases and the J segment 5 bases; nucleotides outside the gene matches: 5. CDR1 is LNHNV and CDR2 is YYDKDF in the germline V gene (reference sequence). The CDR3 is made up of 15 amino acids. CDR3 sequence reads: CATSSVGQGETEAFF. In DNA form, the CDR3 reads TGTGCCACCAGCAGCGTGGGACAGGGGGAAACTGAAGCTTTCTTT.

This chain connects TRBV25-1 to TRBJ1-1, with D hard to call. The CDR3 covers 14 residues. Trimming left V 4 bases short and J 3 bases short, with 12 bases between. Germline V gene data show CDR1 as MGHDK and CDR2 as SYGVNS. This CDR3 is CASSGSSEDTEAFF. In DNA, the CDR3 is TGTGCCAGCAGTGGTTCAAGTGAGGACACTGAAGCTTTCTTT.

The V call is TRBV5-5, the J call TRBJ1-4; no definite D call. V lost 1 base to trimming and J lost 1 base, with 8 bases between them. The CDR3 is 15 amino acids. Germline CDR1 SGHKS, CDR2 YYEKEE (reference sequence). The CDR3 DNA reads as TGTGCCAGCAGCTTGCAGGCACGAACTAATGAAAAACTGTTTTTT. Residues: CASSLQARTNEKLFF.

This chain connects TRBV12-5 to TRBJ1-1; D perhaps matches TRBD1 (5 bases). CDR3 length: 13 residues. Germline V gives CDR1 LGHNT, CDR2 FRNRAP. V lost 5 bases and J 5 bases, leaving 12 bases between the germline ends. CDR3 coding DNA: TGTGCTAGTGGTCCGGGGGGTGGAACTGAAGCTTTCTTT. Protein sequence: CASGPGGGTEAFF.

The V and J genes are TRBV2 and TRBJ1-1; D may be TRBD1 (6 bases). Germline assignment: CDR1 SNHLY and CDR2 FYNNEI. Trimming took off 8 bases at V and 0 bases at J, with 10 bases between the two ends. The CDR3 totals 13 residues. CDR3 residues: CASQQGLNTEAFF. For the CDR3, the DNA is TGTGCCAGCCAGCAGGGGTTGAACACTGAAGCTTTCTTT.

The gene calls are TRBV19 and TRBJ2-3, with 8 bases fitting TRBD2. V lost 9 bases and J lost 3; bases outside the gene matches: 8. Germline CDR1 and CDR2: LNHDA and SQIVND (reference sequence). The CDR3 is 14 residues long. The CDR3 protein is CASQRERGTDTQYF. DNA for the CDR3: TGTGCCAGCCAACGGGAGCGGGGGACAGATACGCAGTATTTT.

J is TRBJ2-2 and V is TRBV2, with a tentative D call TRBD1 (6 bases). Germline CDR1 SNHLY, CDR2 FYNNEI. The CDR3 covers 14 residues. V dropped 3 bases and J dropped 1 base, with 6 bases sitting between them. The CDR3: CASSETGNTGELFF. DNA for the CDR3: TGTGCCAGCAGTGAGACAGGGAACACCGGGGAGCTGTTTTTT.

This clone occurred a few times. V and J are TRBV4-2 and TRBJ2-1; 8 bases are shared with TRBD2. Germline V gene lookup returns CDR1 LGHNA and CDR2 YNFKEQ. This CDR3 comprises 14 residues. Trimming cost V 7 bases and J 5 bases; bases outside gene matches: 7. The CDR3 region is CASTPGRENNEQFF. In DNA, the CDR3 is TGTGCCAGCACACCCGGGAGGGAAAACAATGAGCAGTTCTTC.

The CDR3, as DNA: TGTGCCAGCAGCGGGACAGGGGGAGGCAATGAGCAGTTCTTC. It yields the protein CASSGTGGGNEQFF. The chain joins TRBV5-6 to TRBJ2-1; 11 positions match TRBD1. The CDR3 covers 14 residues. CDR1 is SGHDT and CDR2 is YYEEEE in the germline V gene. V trimming: 4 bases; J trimming: 6 bases; junction bases outside the gene matches: 3.

This chain uses TRBV5-1 with TRBJ2-1; 10 bases are shared with TRBD2. CDR1 SGHRS and CDR2 YFSETQ come from the germline V gene. Trimming removed 1 base from V and 9 bases from J; junction bases left unmatched: 4. The CDR3 has 14 amino acids. The DNA of the CDR3 is TGCGCCAGCAGCTTGACTAGCGGGATTGGTGAGCAGTTCTTC. It is translated as CASSLTSGIGEQFF.

J is TRBJ1-5 and V is TRBV19, with D uncertain. This CDR3 has 14 amino acids. From germline, CDR1 is LNHDA and CDR2 SQIVND (reference sequence). The germline V and J ends were trimmed by 3 bases and 3 bases, with 9 bases remaining between them. CDR3 sequence reads: CASSMEPNNQPQHF. The CDR3 DNA reads TGTGCCAGTAGTATGGAGCCGAACAATCAGCCCCAGCATTTT.

This clone was seen once. V is TRBV7-2 and J is TRBJ2-2, with D possibly TRBD2 on 6 matching bases. Trimming shortened V by 5 bases and J by 6 bases, and 16 bases separated the two germline ends. CDR3 length equals 15 residues. Germline CDR1 and CDR2: SGHTA and FQGNSA. CDR3 DNA: TGTGCCAGCAGCAAAACCGGGACTCAACCCGGGGAGCTGTTTTTT. Amino acids: CASSKTGTQPGELFF.

The V call is TRBV29-1, the J call TRBJ1-2; D gene unclear. The CDR3 has 12 amino acids. The ends were cut back, 5 bases at V and 5 bases at J, with 12 bases in the middle. Germline assignment: CDR1 SQVTM and CDR2 ANQGSEA. The DNA of the CDR3 is TGCAGCGTTCTGAGGGATACTTATGGCTACACCTTC. Translation: CSVLRDTYGYTF.

V and J are TRBV6-6 and TRBJ1-5; 9 bases map to TRBD1. The CDR3 spans 14 residues. Germline CDR1 reads MNHNY; CDR2 reads SVGAGI (reference sequence). Losses at the gene ends were 6 bases for V and 7 bases for J; bases not matched to a gene: 7. The CDR3 spells CASSQGQGRQPQHF. The CDR3 DNA is TGTGCCAGCAGCCAAGGACAGGGGCGGCAGCCCCAGCATTTT.

The rearrangement links TRBV18 to TRBJ1-5; 9 nucleotides agree with TRBD1. CDR3 length equals 15 residues. Germline V CDR1 and CDR2: KGHSH, LQKENI. After removal of 3 bases from V and 5 bases from J, the junction contained 5 bases not matched to a gene. Here the CDR3 reads CASSPIQGADQPQHF. CDR3 bases: TGTGCCAGCTCACCGATACAGGGGGCGGATCAGCCCCAGCATTTT.

J is TRBJ2-3 and V is TRBV6-2 or TRBV6-3; D gene uncertain. Germline V gene sequence: CDR1 MNHEY, CDR2 SVGEGT. Trimming pared 3 bases from V and 5 bases from J, leaving 9 bases between. CDR3 length: 13 residues. The CDR3 nucleotides read TGTGCCAGCAGTTATGTGAGGAGAGATACGCAGTATTTT. Translation: CASSYVRRDTQYF.

The V and J genes are TRBV19 and TRBJ2-7; 12 bases are shared with TRBD1. J gave up 3 bases and V 5 bases, and 11 bases lay outside the gene matches. The CDR3 has 17 residues. CDR1 and CDR2 (germline): LNHDA, SQIVND (reference sequence). The CDR3 loop is CASSSIIGTGGLYEQYF. The CDR3 DNA reads as TGTGCCAGTAGTTCAATAATTGGGACAGGGGGCCTCTACGAGCAGTACTTC.

V usage is TRBV2 and J usage is TRBJ2-3; a weak D match, TRBD2 (6 bases). The CDR3 totals 16 residues. Germline CDR1 reads SNHLY; CDR2 reads FYNNEI. Trimming cost V 6 bases and J 0 bases, with 16 bases left between them. The CDR3 DNA sequence: TGTGCCAGCAGCTTCGGGGGTCACGAAAGCACAGATACGCAGTATTTT. It specifies CASSFGGHESTDTQYF.

This clone was picked up one time. This chain uses TRBV18 with TRBJ2-1; 13 bases are shared with TRBD2. The CDR3 length is 15 residues. Per the germline V gene, CDR1 is KGHSH and CDR2 is LQKENI. The V gene end was trimmed by 5 bases and the J gene end by 5 bases; junction bases not matched to a gene: 3. The CDR3 DNA is TGTGCCAGCTCAATACTAGCGGGAGGGGACAATGAGCAGTTCTTC. This sequence encodes CASSILAGGDNEQFF. The full variable domain, completed using reference TRBV18 and TRBJ2-1, is NAGVMQNPRHLVRRRGQEARLRCSPMKGHSHVYWYRQLPEEGLKFMVYLQKENIIDESGMPKERFSAEFPKEGPSILRIQQVVRGDSAAYFCASSILAGGDNEQFFGPGTRLTVL.

The rearrangement links TRBV6-1 to TRBJ1-6; TRBD1 is a possible D gene (5 bases). The ends were cut back, 11 bases at V and 10 bases at J, with 27 bases in the middle. CDR1 and CDR2 from the germline V gene are MNHNS and SASEGT. There are 16 residues in the CDR3. CDR3 sequence reads: CARCAGGGGGGSPLHF. The CDR3 DNA reads as TGTGCCCGCTGTGCGGGGGGTGGGGGGGGAGGATCACCCCTCCACTTT.

V is TRBV5-1 and J is TRBJ2-7; possible D gene TRBD2, 5 bases. The CDR3 runs to 15 residues. The germline V gene has CDR1 SGHRS and CDR2 YFSETQ. Trimming took 2 bases from V and 0 from J, leaving 12 bases between them. Here the CDR3 DNA reads TGCGCCAGCAGCTTAGGTCTAGCACTCTCCTACGAGCAGTACTTC. Translated, it gives CASSLGLALSYEQYF.

The chain links TRBV5-1 to TRBJ2-5; D is unresolved. V lost 0 bases, J lost 3 bases, and 12 bases lay in between. Germline CDR1 SGHRS, CDR2 YFSETQ. The CDR3 has 15 residues. CDR3 region: CASSLAPGREETQYF. The CDR3 DNA is TGCGCCAGCAGCTTGGCGCCCGGCCGGGAAGAGACCCAGTACTTC. Combining the CDR3 with reference TRBV5-1 and TRBJ2-5 gives the whole variable domain KAGVTQTPRYLIKTRGQQVTLSCSPISGHRSVSWYQQTPGQGLQFLFEYFSETQRNKGNFPGRFSGRQFSNSRSEMNVSTLELGDSALYLCASSLAPGREETQYFGPGTRLLVL.

The chain carries TRBV5-4 and TRBJ1-2, with TRBD1 identical over 11 bases. The CDR3 has 16 amino acids. Per the germline V gene, CDR1 is SGHNT and CDR2 is YYREEE (reference sequence). After removal of 3 bases from V and 4 bases from J, the junction contained 8 bases not matched to a gene. The CDR3 DNA reads as TGTGCCAGCAGCTCAGATAGGGACAGGGGGACCTATGGCTACACCTTC. Translating it yields CASSSDRDRGTYGYTF.

This clone was picked up many times. This CDR3 is CASSPPGQFHEQYF. CDR3 bases: TGTGCCAGCAGTCCCCCGGGACAGTTCCACGAGCAGTACTTC. V gene TRBV27 combines with J gene TRBJ2-7, with 7 bases identical to TRBD1. J gave up 5 bases and V 5 bases, and 9 bases lay outside the gene matches. The CDR3 totals 14 residues. CDR1 is MNHEY, CDR2 SMNVEV, per germline (reference sequence).